This TCR beta chain appears in the sequencing data of a study of graft-versus-host responses after intestinal transplantation. About the study: Recipients received multivisceral, liver-intestinal, or isolated intestinal transplants.

Study outcomes and limitations: Early HvG declines after transplant were associated with peak circulating GvH clone levels. Analysis identified GvH clones in recipient marrow, with some appearing first in ileum or blood.

For this clone: Antigen unknown.

Produced via immunoSEQ multiplex PCR; TCRdb's table is partial and in-frame only. The data show 95,000 to 100,000 clones, with roughly 86% seen just once and 1.4% to 1.5% held by the top ten. CDR3 length equals 11 residues. Trimming pared 8 bases from V and 6 bases from J, leaving 8 bases between. The germline V gene encodes CDR1 MNHNS and CDR2 SASEGT. The chain employs TRBV6-1 and TRBJ2-1; D unclear. The TCR was taken from a human patient who received an intestinal transplant, so some T cells may come from the graft donor. The specimen comprised PBMCs, sampled 255 days after intestinal transplant. The CDR3 region is CASQRGNEQFF. The CDR3 nucleotides read TGTGCCAGCCAAAGAGGCAATGAGCAGTTCTTC.